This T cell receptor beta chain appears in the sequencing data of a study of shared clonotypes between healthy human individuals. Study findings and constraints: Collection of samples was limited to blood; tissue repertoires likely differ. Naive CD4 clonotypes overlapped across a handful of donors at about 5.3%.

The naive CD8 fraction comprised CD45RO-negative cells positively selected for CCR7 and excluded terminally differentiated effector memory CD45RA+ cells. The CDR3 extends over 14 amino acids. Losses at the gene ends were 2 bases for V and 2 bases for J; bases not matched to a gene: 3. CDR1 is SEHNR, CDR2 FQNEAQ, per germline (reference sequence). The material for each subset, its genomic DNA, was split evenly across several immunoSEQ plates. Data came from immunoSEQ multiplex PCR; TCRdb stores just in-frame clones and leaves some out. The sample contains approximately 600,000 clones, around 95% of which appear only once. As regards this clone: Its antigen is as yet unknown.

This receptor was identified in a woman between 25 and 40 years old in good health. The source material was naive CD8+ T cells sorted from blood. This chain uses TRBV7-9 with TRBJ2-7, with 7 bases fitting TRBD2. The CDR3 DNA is TGTGCCAGCAGCTTACCGGGACTACCCTACGAGCAGTACTTC. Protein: CASSLPGLPYEQYF.